This T cell receptor beta chain was observed in a study of T cells expressing NK-cell markers. Study details: Sorted CD3+CD56-NKG2C+, CD3+CD56+NKG2C- and CD3+CD56+NKG2C+ T cells were the source of the TCR beta repertoires.

Concerning this clonotype: Its target is not known.

Whole-study results and caveats: The dominant NKG2C+ clonotypes represented about 1.0-8% of CD8+ T cells in five or six donors.

The CDR3 contains 16 residues. Germline CDR1 reads SGHAT; CDR2 reads FQNNGV. For TCR beta, cDNA was produced by 5'RACE template switching with UMIs. One entry per CDR3 protein, without DNA, is what TCRdb gives after re-calling the 5' RACE reads. The ten most abundant clones cover 10% to 15% of a sample with more than 120,000 distinct CDR3 sequences. V gene TRBV11-2 combines with J gene TRBJ2-1; TCRdb proposes TRBD2, but this gene call is untestable without DNA. Sequencing input: blood T cells: a sorted CD56 or NKG2C T cell subset, CD4+ or CD8+ T cells, or bulk PBMC T cells (not recorded which). This clonotype was sampled from a man between 18 and 35 years old in good health. The CDR3 region is CASSPRFSGTYNEQFF.